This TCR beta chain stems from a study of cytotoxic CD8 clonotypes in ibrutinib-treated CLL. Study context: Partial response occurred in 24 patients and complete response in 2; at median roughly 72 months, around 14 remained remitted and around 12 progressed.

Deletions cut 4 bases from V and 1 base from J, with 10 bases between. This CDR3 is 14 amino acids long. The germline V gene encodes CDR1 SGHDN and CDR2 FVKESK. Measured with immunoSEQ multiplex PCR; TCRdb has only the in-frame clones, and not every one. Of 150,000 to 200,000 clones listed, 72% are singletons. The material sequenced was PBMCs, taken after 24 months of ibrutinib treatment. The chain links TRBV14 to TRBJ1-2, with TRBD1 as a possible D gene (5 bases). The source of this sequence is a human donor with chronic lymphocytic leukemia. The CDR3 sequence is CASSPLGLNYGYTF. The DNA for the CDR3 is TGTGCCAGCAGCCCACTGGGACTTAACTATGGCTACACCTTC.